A selection of T cell receptor beta chains follows, all from one sample in a study of siplizumab effects on memory and regulatory T cells. Produced via immunoSEQ multiplex PCR; TCRdb's table is partial and in-frame only. The sample contains over 60,000 clones, roughly nine tenths of which appear only once. What was sequenced was CD8+ T cells sorted from blood. These receptors all come from a human donor in good health. Each CDR3 is given with its conserved first and last residue. Fields, in order: V gene, D gene, J gene, clone size, CDR3 DNA, CDR3 protein. D genes are given only for firm matches. Clone size is shown for a subset of rows, as once, few, many or a class of expanded clone.

v_call: TRBV10-1; d_call: -; j_call: TRBJ2-4; clone_size: -; cdr3_nt: TGCGCCAGCAGTGAGGGGCCGGCGAGCATTCAGTACTTC; cdr3_aa: CASSEGPASIQYF
v_call: TRBV4-2; d_call: -; j_call: TRBJ2-2; clone_size: -; cdr3_nt: TGTGCCAGCAGCCTTATCACCGGGGGAACCGGGGAGCTGTTTTTT; cdr3_aa: CASSLITGGTGELFF
v_call: TRBV7-9; d_call: -; j_call: TRBJ1-2; clone_size: -; cdr3_nt: TGTGCCAGCAGCTCGACACTGGAGGACTATGGCTACACCTTC; cdr3_aa: CASSSTLEDYGYTF
v_call: TRBV2; d_call: -; j_call: TRBJ1-3; clone_size: -; cdr3_nt: TGTGCCAGCTGGACAGTTTATGGAAACACCATATATTTT; cdr3_aa: CASWTVYGNTIYF
v_call: TRBV5-1; d_call: TRBD2; j_call: TRBJ2-1; clone_size: -; cdr3_nt: TGCGCCAGCAGCGGGACCGGACTAGCCCCCTACAATGAGCAGTTCTTC; cdr3_aa: CASSGTGLAPYNEQFF
v_call: TRBV4-1; d_call: TRBD2; j_call: TRBJ2-2; clone_size: -; cdr3_nt: TGCGCCAGCAGCCAAGAAGGACTAGCGGGAGGGACCGGGGAGCTGTTTTTT; cdr3_aa: CASSQEGLAGGTGELFF
v_call: TRBV9; d_call: TRBD2; j_call: TRBJ2-3; clone_size: -; cdr3_nt: TGTGCCAGCAGCGTAGAGGGAAGCGGGGTCACAGATACGCAGTATTTT; cdr3_aa: CASSVEGSGVTDTQYF
v_call: TRBV7-6; d_call: -; j_call: TRBJ2-3; clone_size: -; cdr3_nt: TGTGCCAGCAGCCCTTTTATGGGGCCGCAGGGAGATACGCAGTATTTT; cdr3_aa: CASSPFMGPQGDTQYF
v_call: TRBV11-2; d_call: -; j_call: TRBJ1-1; clone_size: once; cdr3_nt: TGTGCCAGCAGCTTATCTCGGGGCTGGACTGAAGCTTTCTTT; cdr3_aa: CASSLSRGWTEAFF
v_call: TRBV11-2; d_call: -; j_call: TRBJ1-5; clone_size: -; cdr3_nt: TGTGCCAGCAGCTTAGCTGGACTCCAGAATCAGCCCCAGCATTTT; cdr3_aa: CASSLAGLQNQPQHF
v_call: TRBV5-1; d_call: TRBD1; j_call: TRBJ1-5; clone_size: few; cdr3_nt: TGCGCCAGCAGCTTGGGGACAGGACTACAGCCCCAGCATTTT; cdr3_aa: CASSLGTGLQPQHF
v_call: TRBV29-1; d_call: TRBD1; j_call: TRBJ1-1; clone_size: -; cdr3_nt: TGCAGCGTTGAAGCCTTTGCGGGCGCAGGGGGCATGGTTGGGCTGGTGGCTTTCTTT; cdr3_aa: CSVEAFAGAGGMVGLVAFF
v_call: TRBV30; d_call: TRBD1; j_call: TRBJ1-5; clone_size: -; cdr3_nt: TGTGCCTGGAGTTCCGGGACAGGGAAAAATCAGCCCCAGCATTTT; cdr3_aa: CAWSSGTGKNQPQHF
v_call: TRBV5-1; d_call: -; j_call: TRBJ2-7; clone_size: -; cdr3_nt: TGCGCCAGCAGCTTTGGGCTAGCTTACGAGCAGTACTTC; cdr3_aa: CASSFGLAYEQYF
v_call: TRBV29-1; d_call: TRBD2; j_call: TRBJ2-1; clone_size: -; cdr3_nt: TGCAGCGCGCGCGGGGGGAGCTCCTACAATGAGCAGTTCTTC; cdr3_aa: CSARGGSSYNEQFF
v_call: TRBV19; d_call: -; j_call: TRBJ1-2; clone_size: -; cdr3_nt: TGTGCCAGTAGTATAGGAGGGAATGCTGGCTACACCTTC; cdr3_aa: CASSIGGNAGYTF
v_call: TRBV5-1; d_call: -; j_call: TRBJ1-3; clone_size: -; cdr3_nt: TGCGCCAGCAGCCCGGACCGCAGCTCTGGAAACACCATATATTTT; cdr3_aa: CASSPDRSSGNTIYF
v_call: TRBV6-7; d_call: -; j_call: TRBJ1-6; clone_size: -; cdr3_nt: TGTGCCAGCAGTTACTCGCGCAGGGACTCGCCACCCCTCCACTTT; cdr3_aa: CASSYSRRDSPPLHF
v_call: TRBV4-1; d_call: TRBD1; j_call: TRBJ1-6; clone_size: once; cdr3_nt: TGCGCCAGCAGCCTCGGAGGGACAGGATATTCACCCCTCCACTTT; cdr3_aa: CASSLGGTGYSPLHF
v_call: TRBV5-6; d_call: -; j_call: TRBJ1-3; clone_size: -; cdr3_nt: TGTGCCAGCTGCTATTCGGGGGGCTTAATCCCTGGAAACACCATATATTTT; cdr3_aa: CASCYSGGLIPGNTIYF
v_call: TRBV30; d_call: TRBD1; j_call: TRBJ1-1; clone_size: -; cdr3_nt: TGTGCCTGGAGGGTAGGGGGCGCGGCTGAAGCTTTCTTT; cdr3_aa: CAWRVGGAAEAFF
v_call: TRBV14; d_call: TRBD1; j_call: TRBJ2-2; clone_size: once; cdr3_nt: TGTGCCAGCAGCCAGGGGACAGGGTCAAGGACCGGGGAGCTGTTTTTT; cdr3_aa: CASSQGTGSRTGELFF
v_call: TRBV6-6; d_call: -; j_call: TRBJ1-1; clone_size: -; cdr3_nt: TGTGCCAGCAGTTACTCGCAGGGTAATGAAGCTTTCTTT; cdr3_aa: CASSYSQGNEAFF
v_call: TRBV20-1; d_call: -; j_call: TRBJ2-7; clone_size: -; cdr3_nt: TGCAGTGCTAGAGTTGAAAGCGAGCAGTACTTC; cdr3_aa: CSARVESEQYF
v_call: TRBV7-9; d_call: -; j_call: TRBJ2-2; clone_size: -; cdr3_nt: TGTGCCAGCAGCCCCCGACAGTCGTACACCGGGGAGCTGTTTTTT; cdr3_aa: CASSPRQSYTGELFF
v_call: TRBV19; d_call: -; j_call: TRBJ1-1; clone_size: -; cdr3_nt: TGTGCCAGTAGCCATCAGGGGAACACTGAAGCTTTCTTT; cdr3_aa: CASSHQGNTEAFF
v_call: TRBV11-2; d_call: -; j_call: TRBJ2-7; clone_size: few; cdr3_nt: TGTGCCAGCAGTCTGCCAGAAAACTACGAGCAGTACTTC; cdr3_aa: CASSLPENYEQYF
v_call: TRBV29-1; d_call: -; j_call: TRBJ2-7; clone_size: once; cdr3_nt: TGCAGCGTTGAAGATGGGCAGGATGGTCCCTACGAGCAGTACTTC; cdr3_aa: CSVEDGQDGPYEQYF
v_call: TRBV7-8; d_call: -; j_call: TRBJ2-5; clone_size: many; cdr3_nt: TGTGCCAGCAGCTTAGTCACCCAGGGACCCCAAGAGACCCAGTACTTC; cdr3_aa: CASSLVTQGPQETQYF
v_call: TRBV27; d_call: -; j_call: TRBJ2-1; clone_size: -; cdr3_nt: TGTGCCAGCAGTCTACCCGGACCCTACAATGAGCAGTTCTTC; cdr3_aa: CASSLPGPYNEQFF
v_call: TRBV7-2; d_call: -; j_call: TRBJ2-7; clone_size: -; cdr3_nt: TGTGCCAGCAGCTTAGAGTGGCCCTACGAGCAGTACTTC; cdr3_aa: CASSLEWPYEQYF
v_call: TRBV28; d_call: -; j_call: TRBJ2-7; clone_size: -; cdr3_nt: TGTGCCAGCAGCTATACGGTTGCGGCCAGCGAGCAGTACTTC; cdr3_aa: CASSYTVAASEQYF
v_call: TRBV11-3; d_call: -; j_call: TRBJ2-3; clone_size: -; cdr3_nt: TGTGCCAGCAGCTGGGACCGCCGGGATACGCAGTATTTT; cdr3_aa: CASSWDRRDTQYF
v_call: TRBV10-2; d_call: -; j_call: TRBJ2-3; clone_size: -; cdr3_nt: TGCGCTTGCCGGATGGTGAGCACAGATACGCAGTATTTT; cdr3_aa: CACRMVSTDTQYF
v_call: TRBV7-8; d_call: TRBD2; j_call: TRBJ2-3; clone_size: -; cdr3_nt: TGTGCCAGCAGCTTCACGGCGGGAGGGGACACAGATACGCAGTATTTT; cdr3_aa: CASSFTAGGDTDTQYF
v_call: TRBV4-1; d_call: -; j_call: TRBJ2-6; clone_size: once; cdr3_nt: TGCGCCAGCAGCCACTTAACAGGGAGCGGTGGGGCCAACGTCCTGACTTTC; cdr3_aa: CASSHLTGSGGANVLTF
v_call: TRBV27; d_call: -; j_call: TRBJ2-7; clone_size: once; cdr3_nt: TGTGCCAGTTCATGGGACGGAAACTACGAGCAGTACTTC; cdr3_aa: CASSWDGNYEQYF
v_call: TRBV27; d_call: -; j_call: TRBJ2-7; clone_size: -; cdr3_nt: TGTGCCAGCAGTTGGGGGGCGGACGAGCAGTACTTC; cdr3_aa: CASSWGADEQYF
v_call: TRBV5-6; d_call: TRBD1; j_call: TRBJ1-5; clone_size: -; cdr3_nt: TGTGCCAGCAGCCTTGGACAGGGGTGGAACCAGCCCCAGCATTTT; cdr3_aa: CASSLGQGWNQPQHF
v_call: TRBV19; d_call: -; j_call: TRBJ1-3; clone_size: -; cdr3_nt: TGTGCCAGTAGTATCGGGGCCAGGGCGTCTGGAAACACCATATATTTT; cdr3_aa: CASSIGARASGNTIYF
v_call: TRBV4-1; d_call: -; j_call: TRBJ1-1; clone_size: -; cdr3_nt: TGCGCCAGCAGCCCACCCGGGGCTAACACTGAAGCTTTCTTT; cdr3_aa: CASSPPGANTEAFF
v_call: TRBV6-5; d_call: TRBD1; j_call: TRBJ2-7; clone_size: -; cdr3_nt: TGTGCGGCCGGGACAGGATACTACGAGCAGTACTTC; cdr3_aa: CAAGTGYYEQYF
v_call: TRBV10-3; d_call: -; j_call: TRBJ1-5; clone_size: -; cdr3_nt: TGTGCCATCAGCCGCGACCGAGATCAGCCCCAGCATTTT; cdr3_aa: CAISRDRDQPQHF
v_call: TRBV11-2; d_call: -; j_call: TRBJ2-5; clone_size: once; cdr3_nt: TGTGCCAGCAGCTGGGGGTCAGAGACCCAGTACTTC; cdr3_aa: CASSWGSETQYF
v_call: TRBV9; d_call: TRBD1; j_call: TRBJ2-7; clone_size: once; cdr3_nt: TGTGCCAGCAGCGCCAATACAGGGGCCGAGCAGTACTTC; cdr3_aa: CASSANTGAEQYF
v_call: TRBV13; d_call: -; j_call: TRBJ1-5; clone_size: -; cdr3_nt: TGTGCCAGCAGCTCCTCCGCCTCGGGGGTCAATCAGCCCCAGCATTTT; cdr3_aa: CASSSSASGVNQPQHF
v_call: TRBV27; d_call: -; j_call: TRBJ1-2; clone_size: once; cdr3_nt: TGTGCCAGCAGTTTATCCCCATTCGGGAGCTATGGCTACACCTTC; cdr3_aa: CASSLSPFGSYGYTF
v_call: TRBV6-4; d_call: -; j_call: TRBJ2-1; clone_size: -; cdr3_nt: TGTGCCAGCAGTGGGGGGGTATACAATGAGCAGTTCTTC; cdr3_aa: CASSGGVYNEQFF
v_call: TRBV2; d_call: -; j_call: TRBJ2-7; clone_size: medium-sized; cdr3_nt: TGTGCCAGCAGTGAACGCGGACAGATCTACGAGCAGTACTTC; cdr3_aa: CASSERGQIYEQYF
v_call: TRBV2; d_call: -; j_call: TRBJ1-1; clone_size: -; cdr3_nt: TGTGCCAGCAGTGAGCCTCGGGGGGGGCTCACTGAAGCTTTCTTT; cdr3_aa: CASSEPRGGLTEAFF
v_call: TRBV11-2; d_call: -; j_call: TRBJ1-2; clone_size: -; cdr3_nt: TGTGCCAGCAGCCCTGCCGGGGGGGGGCCCTATGGCTACACCTTC; cdr3_aa: CASSPAGGGPYGYTF
v_call: TRBV11-2; d_call: TRBD1; j_call: TRBJ2-7; clone_size: -; cdr3_nt: TGTGCCAGCAGCCCATGGACAGGGGCGAAGTACGAGCAGTACTTC; cdr3_aa: CASSPWTGAKYEQYF
v_call: TRBV5-4; d_call: TRBD2; j_call: TRBJ2-5; clone_size: once; cdr3_nt: TGTGCCAGCAGCCGTATGACTAGCGGGGAAGAGACCCAGTACTTC; cdr3_aa: CASSRMTSGEETQYF
v_call: TRBV5-1; d_call: -; j_call: TRBJ1-1; clone_size: -; cdr3_nt: TGCGCCAGCAGCATGCTTGGACAGATTCACACTGAAGCTTTCTTT; cdr3_aa: CASSMLGQIHTEAFF